This TCR beta chain was recovered during a study of human T cells and chemical hapten exposure. Study summary: Sensitization applied 2% DPC to about 2 cm by about 2 cm of upper inner arm skin. Mostly female, the patients presented with alopecia areata, totalis or universalis. Study-wide results and caveats: Relative to controls, expanded TCRs formed significantly more large CDR3 similarity clusters. After DPC sensitization, TCRs above 1 in 1000 frequency showed no change.

Trimming shortened V by 2 bases and J by 7 bases, and 15 bases separated the two germline ends. The germline V gene encodes CDR1 SQVTM and CDR2 ANQGSEA. The CDR3 is 13 residues long. TCRdb reprocessed the RACE reads via MiXCR and lists one record per CDR3 protein. The repertoire holds 80,000 to 100,000 distinct CDR3 sequences, with approximately 9.3% as singletons. Time point specified: patch test 2, 6 weeks after DPC sensitization. Stated treatment: therapeutic diphenylcyclopropenone sensitization with weekly scalp DPC. In its sample, this clonotype was seen a few times. Its antigen is not known. The receptor comes from a woman between 40 and 55 years old with alopecia areata. Some clones in this sample may be carry-over from other donors' samples. The gene calls are TRBV29-1 and TRBJ2-7; D possibly corresponds to TRBD1 (6 bases). Sequenced here: whole blood, sampled in connection with sensitization to the hapten diphenylcyclopropenone (DPC). The CDR3 nucleotides read TGCAGCGTTGAAAAGGAGGCAGGGGCAGAGCAGTACTTC. Protein product: CSVEKEAGAEQYF.